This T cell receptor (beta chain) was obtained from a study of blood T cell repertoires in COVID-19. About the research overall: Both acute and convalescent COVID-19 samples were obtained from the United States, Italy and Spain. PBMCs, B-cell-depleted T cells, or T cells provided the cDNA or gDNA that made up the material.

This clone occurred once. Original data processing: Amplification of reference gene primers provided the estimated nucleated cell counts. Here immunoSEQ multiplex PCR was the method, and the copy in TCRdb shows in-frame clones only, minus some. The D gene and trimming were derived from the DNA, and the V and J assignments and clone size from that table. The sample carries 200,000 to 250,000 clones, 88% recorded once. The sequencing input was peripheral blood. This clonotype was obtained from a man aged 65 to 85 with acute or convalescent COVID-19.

The CDR3 sequence: CSVGQGPGELFF. DNA of the CDR3: TGCAGCGTTGGACAGGGTCCCGGGGAGCTGTTTTTT. This chain uses TRBV29-1 with TRBJ2-2, with 7 bases aligning to TRBD1. V dropped 4 bases and J dropped 6; count of bases not matched to a gene: 2. The CDR3 has 12 amino acids. Germline V gene data show CDR1 as SQVTM and CDR2 as ANQGSEA.